The rows below give T cell receptor beta chains drawn from one sample of a study of cytomegalovirus exposure and HLA in healthy donors. Data came from immunoSEQ multiplex PCR; TCRdb stores just in-frame clones and leaves some out. Among 85,000 to 120,000 clones, 75% were seen once, and the ten largest hold roughly 2.5%. The sequenced sample was PBMCs. The source is a man aged 40-55 years in good health and CMV-seronegative. Both conserved end residues are part of each CDR3. A D gene is named only where the DNA matches it firmly. For some rows the clone size is stated as once, few or many, or as a class when expanded; others skip it.

j_gene | v_gene | d_gene | abundance | CDR3nt | CDR3aa
TRBJ1-1 | TRBV20-1 | . | . | TGCAGTGCTAGAGGGGGGGAGTTGGCTTTCTTT | CSARGGELAFF
TRBJ1-1 | TRBV7-9 | TRBD1 | . | TGTGCCAGCAGGACGACAGGGAGTGACACTGAAGCTTTCTTT | CASRTTGSDTEAFF
TRBJ2-2 | TRBV18 | . | . | TGTGCCAGCTCACCGTCTGCGGACTCTGGGAACACCGGGGAGCTGTTTTTT | CASSPSADSGNTGELFF
TRBJ1-4 | TRBV6-1 | . | once | TGTGCCAGCACCACTACGAATGAAAAACTGTTTTTT | CASTTTNEKLFF
TRBJ2-1 | TRBV5-6 | TRBD1 | . | TGTGCCAGCAGCCCGACAGGGGTTTGGGATGAGCAGTTCTTC | CASSPTGVWDEQFF
TRBJ2-1 | TRBV11-2 | TRBD2 | . | TGTGCCAGCAGCCCACCGGATCGAGCGGGGGTGTACAATGAGCAGTTCTTC | CASSPPDRAGVYNEQFF
TRBJ2-3 | TRBV6-6 | TRBD1 | . | TGTGCCAGCAGTCCGGGACAGCTACTAACAGATACGCAGTATTTT | CASSPGQLLTDTQYF
TRBJ1-1 | TRBV7-2 | . | . | TGTGCCAGCAGCTTAGCAGAGGGAAGCACTGAAGCTTTCTTT | CASSLAEGSTEAFF
TRBJ2-2 | TRBV6-5 | . | few | TGTGCCAGCAGTTACTCCCCTGGGGCAGACACCGGGGAGCTGTTTTTT | CASSYSPGADTGELFF
TRBJ1-4 | TRBV5-5 | TRBD1 | . | TGTGCCAGCAGCTTAGACAGGGGGGGAGAAAAACTGTTTTTT | CASSLDRGGEKLFF
TRBJ2-1 | TRBV7-8 | TRBD2 | . | TGTGCCAGCAGCTTATCAGGGACTAGCGACCAGTTCTTC | CASSLSGTSDQFF
TRBJ2-3 | TRBV9 | TRBD2 | . | TGTGCCAGCAGCGTGGGGACTAAATCCACAGATACGCAGTATTTT | CASSVGTKSTDTQYF
TRBJ2-3 | TRBV19 | . | few | TGTGCCAGTAGTATAGGTGGCGGGTTCGGCACAGATACGCAGTATTTT | CASSIGGGFGTDTQYF
TRBJ2-3 | TRBV9 | . | once | TGTGCCAGCAGCGTAGGAGTAGCGGCTAGCACAGATACGCAGTATTTT | CASSVGVAASTDTQYF
TRBJ2-3 | TRBV21-1 | . | . | TGTGCCAGCAGCAAAGCCGGGGAGGATACGCAGTATTTT | CASSKAGEDTQYF
TRBJ1-2 | TRBV2 | . | . | TGTGCCAGCAGTTCGACGGGGGGTCATGGCTACACCTTC | CASSSTGGHGYTF
TRBJ2-2 | TRBV7-6 | . | few | TGTGCCAGCAGCTTAGGGCGTGGGGCGCGTAAAACCGGGGAGCTGTTTTTT | CASSLGRGARKTGELFF
TRBJ2-3 | TRBV5-1 | TRBD2 | . | TGCGCCAGCAGCTTCCTAGCGGGGGCGAAAGATACGCAGTATTTT | CASSFLAGAKDTQYF